This passage covers 26 T cell receptor beta chains from one sample sequenced in a study of T cell responses to AZD1222 COVID-19 vaccine. This table comes from immunoSEQ multiplex PCR, and its TCRdb copy is limited to in-frame clones, with some not included. Counted here are about 73,000 clones, around 81% occurring once; the ten biggest clones make up about 46%. The starting material was peripheral blood, obtained 28 days after the second AZD1222 dose. These receptors all stem from an adult who received the AZD1222 COVID-19 vaccine.

V usage is TRBV15 and J usage is TRBJ2-1; D gene uncertain. This CDR3 contains 15 residues. CDR1 LNHNV and CDR2 YYDKDF come from the germline V gene (reference sequence). Trimming pared 0 bases from V and 8 bases from J, leaving 14 bases between. CDR3 coding DNA: TGTGCCACCAGCAGAGATGCAAGGACCGGGTATGAGCAGTTCTTC. Residues: CATSRDARTGYEQFF.

This clone has a handful of counts. The rearrangement joins TRBV24-1 to TRBJ2-5; TRBD2 matches at 8 bases. The J segment lost 1 base and the V segment lost 5 bases, leaving 5 bases of the junction unmatched. Germline V gene sequence: CDR1 KGHDR, CDR2 SFDVKD. The CDR3 runs 15 residues. CDR3 nucleotides: TGTGCCACCAGTGCACCCACTAGCGGCCAAGAGACCCAGTACTTC. Translated, it gives CATSAPTSGQETQYF.

V gene TRBV27 combines with J gene TRBJ1-1, with D possibly matching TRBD1 (6 bases). This CDR3 is 15 amino acids long. The germline V gene encodes CDR1 MNHEY and CDR2 SMNVEV (reference sequence). V was clipped by 4 bases and J by 1 base, with 13 bases between them. This CDR3 reads CASSWRGAGNTEAFF. The CDR3 DNA reads TGTGCCAGCAGTTGGCGGGGGGCAGGGAACACTGAAGCTTTCTTT.

The rearrangement joins TRBV2 to TRBJ2-5; D gene ambiguous. The CDR3 totals 13 residues. With 3 bases removed from V and 4 bases from J, the gap between germline ends came to 9 bases. Germline V gives CDR1 SNHLY, CDR2 FYNNEI. CDR3 in amino acids: CASSDMGGETQYF. The CDR3 DNA follows: TGTGCCAGCAGTGATATGGGCGGAGAGACCCAGTACTTC.

V is TRBV12-3 or TRBV12-4 and J is TRBJ1-5; D uncertain. The CDR3 covers 13 residues. V dropped 6 bases and J dropped 5 bases, with 11 bases sitting between them. The CDR3 region has the DNA TGTGCCAGCAGCCGCGACGGGGATCAGCCCCAGCATTTT. It codes for CASSRDGDQPQHF.

The V gene is TRBV21-1, the J gene TRBJ2-7. TRBV21-1 is a recognized pseudogene. The CDR3 is 14 amino acids. The CDR3 loop reads CASSRGAARRKQYF. CDR3 DNA sequence: TGTGCCAGCAGCAGAGGGGCCGCACGGAGAAAGCAGTACTTC.

The genes are TRBV4-3 and TRBJ1-1; a weak D match, TRBD1 (5 bases). Germline V gene data show CDR1 as LGHNA and CDR2 as YSLEER. The V end lost 0 bases, the J end lost 4 bases, and 12 bases lay between the germline ends. The CDR3 extends over 15 amino acids. DNA for the CDR3: TGCGCCAGCAGCCAAGAAGAGGGGACCAGCACTGAAGCTTTCTTT. Residues: CASSQEEGTSTEAFF.

The chain joins TRBV24-1 to TRBJ2-3, with D possibly TRBD1 on 6 matching bases. The germline V gene has CDR1 KGHDR and CDR2 SFDVKD. V lost 2 bases and J 3 bases, leaving 14 bases between the germline ends. CDR3 length: 16 amino acids. CDR3 coding DNA: TGTGCCACCAGTGATTATCGCCAAGGGGGAACAGATACGCAGTATTTT. It encodes CATSDYRQGGTDTQYF.

This chain uses TRBV30 with TRBJ1-1; no firm D call. The CDR3 is 13 amino acids. V lost 2 bases, J lost 0 bases, and 7 bases lay in between. Germline CDR1 and CDR2: GTSNPN and SVGIG (reference sequence). In DNA form, the CDR3 reads TGTGCCTGGAGTAAACAGTTGAACACTGAAGCTTTCTTT. It encodes CAWSKQLNTEAFF.

J is TRBJ2-1 and V is TRBV5-1; 8 nucleotides match TRBD1. The CDR3 loop spans 15 amino acids. Per the germline V gene, CDR1 is SGHRS and CDR2 is YFSETQ. V lost 0 bases to trimming and J lost 7 bases; unmatched junction nucleotides: 6. The CDR3 reads CASSLGQGALNEQFF. The CDR3 DNA follows: TGCGCCAGCAGCTTGGGGCAGGGGGCTCTGAATGAGCAGTTCTTC.

The chain links TRBV7-9 to TRBJ1-2; D is possibly TRBD1 (6 bases). Trimming cost V 5 bases and J 8 bases, with 24 bases left between them. CDR1 SEHNR and CDR2 FQNEAQ come from the germline V gene (reference sequence). The CDR3 has 16 amino acids. The CDR3 nucleotides are TGTGCCAGCAGCCGCCCCAGGGGTACCCCGGGTTGGGGCTACACCTTC. This encodes CASSRPRGTPGWGYTF.

J is TRBJ1-5 and V is TRBV6-5; no clear D gene. The V gene lost 7 bases and the J gene lost 6 bases, with 13 bases spanning the gap. This CDR3 is built from 13 residues. The germline CDR1 and CDR2 sequences are MNHEY and SVGAGI. Written as DNA, the CDR3 is TGTGCCAGCAAGCGAGGAGTCGGTCAGCCCCAGCATTTT. It translates to CASKRGVGQPQHF.

This chain connects TRBV5-4 to TRBJ1-2, with 8 positions matching TRBD1. With 5 bases clipped from V and 7 bases from J, the junction kept 4 bases outside the gene matches. Germline V gene data show CDR1 as SGHNT and CDR2 as YYREEE (reference sequence). The CDR3 is 12 residues long. The CDR3 sequence: CASRLQGAGYTF. In nucleotides, the CDR3 is TGTGCCAGCAGGCTGCAGGGGGCTGGCTACACCTTC.

This chain links TRBV9 with TRBJ1-2; weak D call: TRBD1 (5 bases). The CDR3 spans 16 residues. The germline gives CDR1 SGDLS, CDR2 YYNGEE. The V end was cut by 4 bases, the J end by 1 base, with 17 bases between. CDR3: CASSPTGGSYNYGYTF. The CDR3 nucleotides read TGTGCCAGCAGCCCCACTGGGGGGAGCTATAACTATGGCTACACCTTC.

The V gene is TRBV7-2, the J gene TRBJ1-6; 7 bases match TRBD1. Germline trimming cut 4 bases from V and 0 bases from J; bases unmatched to any gene: 9. CDR3 size: 18 residues. Per germline, CDR1 SGHTA and CDR2 FQGNSA. The CDR3 sequence is CASSSRTGFSSYNSPLHF. For the CDR3, the DNA is TGTGCCAGCAGCTCCAGGACAGGCTTTAGCTCCTATAATTCACCCCTCCACTTT.

CDR3 loop: CASSPDGNIQYF. The CDR3 DNA reads as TGTGCCAGCAGCCCGGACGGAAACATTCAGTACTTC. The chain has TRBV2 and TRBJ2-4; D gene uncertain. Looked up from germline, CDR1 is SNHLY and CDR2 is FYNNEI. The CDR3 consists of 12 residues. Trimming stripped 6 bases from V and 6 bases from J, with 9 bases between.

The chain employs TRBV4-2 and TRBJ1-3; TRBD1 aligns across 9 bases. From germline, CDR1 is LGHNA and CDR2 YNFKEQ. With V trimmed by 0 bases and J by 7 bases, 4 bases remained unmatched. This CDR3 spans 15 amino acids. The CDR3 region is CASSQDGTGKNTIYF. CDR3 DNA sequence: TGTGCCAGCAGCCAAGACGGGACAGGGAAGAACACCATATATTTT.

The chain uses TRBV29-1 and TRBJ2-7, with unresolved D. This CDR3 comprises 12 residues. V was pared by 7 bases and J by 6 bases, with 16 bases between. CDR1 SQVTM and CDR2 ANQGSEA come from the germline V gene. The CDR3 here is CSAGLGLGEQYF. CDR3 coding DNA: TGCAGCGCCGGTCTAGGGCTGGGCGAGCAGTACTTC.

This sequence joins TRBV10-3 and TRBJ2-7, with a weak D call TRBD2 (5 bases). Germline CDR1 is ENHRY and CDR2 is SYGVKD. With 6 bases removed from V and 6 bases from J, the gap between germline ends came to 21 bases. This CDR3 has 15 amino acids. DNA for the CDR3: TGTGCCATCAGAGAAGGACTGGAGACCCTCTTCGAGCAGTACTTC. It codes for CAIREGLETLFEQYF.

The chain recombines TRBV28 with TRBJ2-7; D remains unclear. This CDR3 is 15 amino acids long. Per germline, CDR1 MDHEN and CDR2 SYDVKM. V was cut by 5 bases and J by 12 bases, with 26 bases left in between. In nucleotides, the CDR3 is TGTGCCAGCAGTCCCCCAGAAATACTGACCCGCTTGTTGTACTTC. It yields the protein CASSPPEILTRLLYF.

The rearrangement uses TRBV5-6 and TRBJ1-1, with a tentative D call TRBD1 (5 bases). V lost 1 base to trimming and J lost 0 bases, with 13 bases between them. In germline, CDR1 is SGHDT, CDR2 YYEEEE. The CDR3 extends over 16 amino acids. CDR3 protein: CASSLLDSKMNTEAFF. The CDR3 region has the DNA TGTGCCAGCAGCTTGTTAGACAGCAAGATGAACACTGAAGCTTTCTTT.

The chain links TRBV5-6 to TRBJ2-5, with D perhaps assigned TRBD1 or TRBD2 (9 bases each). CDR3 length equals 14 residues. Germline CDR1 and CDR2: SGHDT and YYEEEE. The V end was cut by 3 bases, the J end by 5 bases, with 14 bases between. The CDR3 coding sequence is TGTGCCAGCAGCTCTAGCGGGACAGGGGAGACCCAGTACTTC. Translating it yields CASSSSGTGETQYF. The full variable domain, rest sourced from reference TRBV5-6 and TRBJ2-5, is DAGVTQSPTHLIKTRGQQVTLRCSPKSGHDTVSWYQQALGQGPQFIFQYYEEEERQRGNFPDRFSGHQFPNYSSELNVNALLLGDSALYLCASSSSGTGETQYFGPGTRLLVL.

The V call is TRBV30, the J call TRBJ2-4; D unresolved. In germline, CDR1 is GTSNPN, CDR2 SVGIG (reference sequence). Trimming removed 3 bases from V and 0 bases from J, with 6 bases in between. This CDR3 is 13 amino acids long. CDR3 loop: CAWSPGAKNIQYF. The CDR3 DNA sequence: TGTGCCTGGAGCCCCGGAGCCAAAAACATTCAGTACTTC.

This clone was seen only a few times. The chain is built from TRBV6-1 and TRBJ2-1, with D possibly being TRBD1 or TRBD2 (6 bases each). The germline V gene encodes CDR1 MNHNS and CDR2 SASEGT. CDR3 length equals 11 residues. The V gene lost 2 bases and the J gene lost 14 bases, with 10 bases spanning the gap. In DNA form, the CDR3 reads TGTGCCAGCAGTGAACGGGGGCGCGAGTTCTTC. Its protein is CASSERGREFF.

The chain links TRBV9 to TRBJ2-2; the match to TRBD2 covers 13 bases. Germline loops: CDR1 SGDLS, CDR2 YYNGEE. The CDR3 consists of 15 residues. The ends lost 5 bases at V and 5 bases at J; junction bases unmatched: 3. The CDR3 spells CASRAGLAGTGELFF. The CDR3 nucleotides read TGTGCCAGCAGGGCGGGACTAGCGGGAACCGGGGAGCTGTTTTTT.

This chain connects TRBV18 to TRBJ1-1, with D possibly being TRBD1 (5 bases). This CDR3 comprises 14 residues. CDR1 and CDR2 (germline): KGHSH, LQKENI. V was shortened by 0 bases and J by 4 bases, with 9 bases between the two germline ends. The CDR3 here is CASSPPVGGTEAFF. The CDR3, as DNA: TGTGCCAGCTCACCACCGGTGGGGGGCACTGAAGCTTTCTTT.